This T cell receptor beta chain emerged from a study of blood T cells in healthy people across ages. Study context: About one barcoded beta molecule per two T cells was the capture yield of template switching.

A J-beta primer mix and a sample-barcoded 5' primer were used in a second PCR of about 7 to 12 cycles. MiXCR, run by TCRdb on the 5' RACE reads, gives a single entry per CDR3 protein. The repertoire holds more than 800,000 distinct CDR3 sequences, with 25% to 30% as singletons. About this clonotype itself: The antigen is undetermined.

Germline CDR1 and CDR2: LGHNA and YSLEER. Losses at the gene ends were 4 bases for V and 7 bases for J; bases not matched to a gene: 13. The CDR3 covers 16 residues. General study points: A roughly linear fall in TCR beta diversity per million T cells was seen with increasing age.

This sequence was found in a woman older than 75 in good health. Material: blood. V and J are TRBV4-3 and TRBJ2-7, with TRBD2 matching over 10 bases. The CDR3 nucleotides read TGCGCCAGCAGCCTTTTGGTAGCGGGGGGTAGGAATGAGCAGTACTTC. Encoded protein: CASSLLVAGGRNEQYF.